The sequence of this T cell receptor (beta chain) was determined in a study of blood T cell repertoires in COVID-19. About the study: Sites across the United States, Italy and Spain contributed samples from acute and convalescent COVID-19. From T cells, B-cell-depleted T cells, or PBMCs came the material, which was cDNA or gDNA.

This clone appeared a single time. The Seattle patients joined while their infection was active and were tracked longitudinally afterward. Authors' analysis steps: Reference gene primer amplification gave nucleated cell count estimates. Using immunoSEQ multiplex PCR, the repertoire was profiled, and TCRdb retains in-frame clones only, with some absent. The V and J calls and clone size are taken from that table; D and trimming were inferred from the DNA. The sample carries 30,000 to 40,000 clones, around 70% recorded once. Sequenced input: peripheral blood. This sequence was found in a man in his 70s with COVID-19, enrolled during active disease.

The CDR3, as DNA: TGCGCCAGCAGCTTGGGTCCGGGACTAGCCTACAATGAGCAGTTCTTC. It codes for CASSLGPGLAYNEQFF. The V call is TRBV5-1, the J call TRBJ2-1; 8 bases fit TRBD2. CDR1 is SGHRS and CDR2 is YFSETQ in the germline V gene. Trimming at V came to 0 bases and at J to 2 bases, leaving 4 bases not matched to a gene. This CDR3 spans 16 amino acids. The full variable domain, completed using reference TRBV5-1 and TRBJ2-1, is KAGVTQTPRYLIKTRGQQVTLSCSPISGHRSVSWYQQTPGQGLQFLFEYFSETQRNKGNFPGRFSGRQFSNSRSEMNVSTLELGDSALYLCASSLGPGLAYNEQFFGPGTRLTVL.